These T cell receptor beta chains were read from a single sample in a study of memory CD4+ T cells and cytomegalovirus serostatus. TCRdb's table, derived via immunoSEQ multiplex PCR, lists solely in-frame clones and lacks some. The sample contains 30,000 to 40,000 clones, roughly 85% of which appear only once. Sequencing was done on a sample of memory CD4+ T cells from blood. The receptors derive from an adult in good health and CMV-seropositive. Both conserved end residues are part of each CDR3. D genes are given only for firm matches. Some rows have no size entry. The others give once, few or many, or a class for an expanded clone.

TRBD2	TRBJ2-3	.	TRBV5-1	CASSSLTSGSAETQYF	TGCGCCAGCAGCTCGCTTACTAGCGGTTCCGCGGAGACGCAGTATTTT
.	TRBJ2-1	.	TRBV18	CASSPTSGLNEQFF	TGTGCCAGCTCACCTACAAGTGGCCTCAATGAGCAGTTCTTC
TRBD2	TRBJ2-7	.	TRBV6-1	CASISGPDSYEQYF	TGTGCCAGCATTAGCGGGCCTGATTCCTACGAGCAGTACTTC
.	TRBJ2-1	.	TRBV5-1	CASGADTSVRHEQFF	TGCGCCAGCGGGGCCGATACCTCTGTTCGTCATGAGCAGTTCTTC
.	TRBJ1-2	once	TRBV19	CASSMIPDSYGYTF	TGTGCCAGTAGTATGATCCCTGACAGCTATGGCTACACCTTC
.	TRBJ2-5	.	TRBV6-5	CASSSPYSGETQYF	TGTGCCAGCAGTTCCCCCTATTCGGGGGAGACCCAGTACTTC
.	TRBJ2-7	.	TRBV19	CASSIGATYEQYF	TGTGCCAGTAGTATTGGGGCAACCTACGAGCAGTACTTC
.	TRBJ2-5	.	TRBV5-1	CASSWGTSQETQYF	TGCGCCAGCAGCTGGGGGACTTCTCAAGAGACCCAGTACTTC
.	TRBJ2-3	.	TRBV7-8	CASSLAPDADTQYF	TGTGCCAGCAGCTTAGCCCCCGACGCAGATACGCAGTATTTT
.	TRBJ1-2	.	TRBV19	CASSKTWTENYGYTF	TGTGCCAGTAGTAAAACCTGGACCGAGAACTATGGCTACACCTTC
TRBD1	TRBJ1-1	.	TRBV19	CASSWDRNTEAFF	TGTGCCAGTAGTTGGGACAGAAACACTGAAGCTTTCTTT
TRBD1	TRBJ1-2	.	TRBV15	CATSMDRIGYTF	TGTGCCACCAGCATGGACAGGATTGGCTACACCTTC
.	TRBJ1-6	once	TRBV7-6	CASSFEPGLNSVGSPLHF	TGTGCCAGCAGCTTCGAACCGGGGCTAAACTCGGTCGGGTCACCCCTCCACTTT
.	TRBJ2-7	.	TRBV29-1	CSVGRGIHEQYF	TGCAGCGTTGGTCGGGGGATCCACGAGCAGTACTTC
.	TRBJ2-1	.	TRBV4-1	CASSHPIDNEQFF	TGCGCCAGCAGCCACCCCATCGACAATGAGCAGTTCTTC
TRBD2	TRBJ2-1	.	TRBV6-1	CASSEQSLAVQGGEQFF	TGTGCCAGCAGTGAACAGTCTCTAGCGGTTCAAGGTGGTGAGCAGTTCTTC
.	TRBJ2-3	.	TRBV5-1	CASSLDGGGRATDTQYF	TGCGCCAGCAGCTTGGACGGGGGCGGACGGGCAACAGATACGCAGTATTTT
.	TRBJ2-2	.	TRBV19	CASSWGRELFF	TGTGCCAGTAGTTGGGGGAGGGAGCTGTTTTTT
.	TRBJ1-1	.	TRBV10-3	CAIRPGMGATEAFF	TGTGCCATCAGACCAGGGATGGGGGCCACTGAAGCTTTCTTT
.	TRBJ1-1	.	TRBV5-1	CASSSGHTNTEAFF	TGCGCCAGCAGCTCGGGACATACGAACACTGAAGCTTTCTTT
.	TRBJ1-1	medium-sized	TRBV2	CASSVQGNTEAFF	TGTGCCAGCAGTGTACAGGGGAACACTGAAGCTTTCTTT
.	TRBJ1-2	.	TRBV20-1	CSAHRLGYTF	TGCAGTGCGCACAGGCTGGGCTACACCTTC
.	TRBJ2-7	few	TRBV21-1	CASSPGSPGTYEQYF	TGTGCCAGCAGCCCCGGGTCCCCAGGAACCTACGAGCAGTACTTC
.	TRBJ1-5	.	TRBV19	CASQPPGAGQPQHF	TGTGCCAGCCAACCTCCAGGGGCTGGTCAGCCCCAGCATTTT
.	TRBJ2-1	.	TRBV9	CASSVDSYNEQFF	TGTGCCAGCAGCGTAGACAGCTACAATGAGCAGTTCTTC
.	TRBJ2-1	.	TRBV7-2	CASSLRLLSPYNEQFF	TGTGCCAGCAGCTTGCGCCTCCTCAGCCCCTACAATGAGCAGTTCTTC
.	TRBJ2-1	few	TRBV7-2	CASRRGRQGHEQFF	TGTGCCAGCAGGAGGGGCCGCCAGGGCCATGAGCAGTTCTTC
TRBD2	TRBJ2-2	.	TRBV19	CASSILAGNTGELFF	TGTGCCAGTAGTATACTAGCGGGTAACACCGGGGAGCTGTTTTTT
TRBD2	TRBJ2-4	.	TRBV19	CASSSPAGGMNIQYF	TGTGCCAGTAGTAGCCCAGCGGGGGGGATGAACATTCAGTACTTC
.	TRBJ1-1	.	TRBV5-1	CASSSDPNTEAFF	TGCGCCAGCAGCTCCGACCCGAACACTGAAGCTTTCTTT
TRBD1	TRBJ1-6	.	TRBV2	CASSRGTGASNSPLHF	TGTGCCAGCAGCCGCGGGACAGGCGCCTCAAATTCACCCCTCCACTTT
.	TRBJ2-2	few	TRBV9	CASSRTPRGGTGELFF	TGTGCCAGCAGCCGGACGCCCAGGGGAGGGACCGGGGAGCTGTTTTTT
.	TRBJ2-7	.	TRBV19	CARYRLTYEQYF	TGTGCCAGGTACAGGCTCACCTACGAGCAGTACTTC
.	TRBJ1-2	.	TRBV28	CTSSRGYSYTF	TGTACCAGCAGTAGGGGGTATAGCTACACCTTC
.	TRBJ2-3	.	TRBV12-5	CASGLSSGGTDTQYF	TGTGCTAGTGGTTTGAGCTCTGGGGGCACAGATACGCAGTATTTT
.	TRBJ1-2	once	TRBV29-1	CSADSAYGYTF	TGCAGCGCGGACAGTGCCTATGGCTACACCTTC
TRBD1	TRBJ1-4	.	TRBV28	CASSFSGTGTEKLFF	TGTGCCAGCAGTTTTTCCGGGACAGGGACTGAAAAACTGTTTTTT
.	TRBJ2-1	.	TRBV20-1	CSARGYNEQFF	TGCAGTGCTAGAGGTTACAATGAGCAGTTCTTC
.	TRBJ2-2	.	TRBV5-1	CASSLRDATGELFF	TGCGCCAGCAGCTTGCGGGACGCCACCGGGGAGCTGTTTTTT
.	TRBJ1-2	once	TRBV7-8	CASSLIVRLGYTF	TGTGCCAGCAGCTTAATTGTGCGTCTAGGCTACACCTTC
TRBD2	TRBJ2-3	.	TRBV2	CASSESSGRANTQYF	TGTGCCAGCAGTGAATCTAGCGGGAGGGCAAATACGCAGTATTTT
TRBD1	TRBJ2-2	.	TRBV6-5	CASSYSTGDGAELFF	TGTGCCAGCAGTTACTCGACAGGGGATGGGGCAGAGCTGTTTTTT
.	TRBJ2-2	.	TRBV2	CATLQGSNTGELFF	TGTGCCACCCTACAGGGCTCGAACACCGGGGAGCTGTTTTTT
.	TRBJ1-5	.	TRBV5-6	CASSLGAGRNQPQHF	TGTGCCAGCAGCTTGGGGGCAGGCCGCAATCAGCCCCAGCATTTT
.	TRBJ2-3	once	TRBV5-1	CASSLRGTDTQYF	TGCGCCAGCAGCTTGCGGGGCACAGATACGCAGTATTTT
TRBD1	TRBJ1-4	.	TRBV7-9	CASSLRTGGNEKLFF	TGTGCCAGCAGCCTCCGGACAGGGGGGAATGAAAAACTGTTTTTT
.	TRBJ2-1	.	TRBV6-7	CASKDSWGNEQFF	TGTGCCAGCAAGGATAGCTGGGGTAATGAGCAGTTCTTC
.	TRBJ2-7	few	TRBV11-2	CASSLSTYEQYF	TGTGCCAGCAGCCTAAGCACCTACGAGCAGTACTTC
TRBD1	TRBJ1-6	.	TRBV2	CASSGQGARNSPLHF	TGTGCCAGCAGTGGACAGGGGGCGAGGAATTCACCCCTCCACTTT
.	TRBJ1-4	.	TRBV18	CASSSTAEKLFF	TGTGCCAGCTCATCAACCGCAGAAAAACTGTTTTTT
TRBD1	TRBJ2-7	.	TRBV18	CASSPEMGQGSLRGDEQYF	TGTGCCAGCTCACCAGAAATGGGACAGGGGTCGTTACGGGGTGACGAGCAGTACTTC
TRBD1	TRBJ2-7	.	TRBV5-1	CASSFMPTGVSPDEQYF	TGCGCCAGCAGCTTTATGCCGACAGGGGTCTCTCCGGACGAGCAGTACTTC
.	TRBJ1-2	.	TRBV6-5	CASGERANYGYTF	TGTGCCAGCGGGGAGCGGGCTAACTATGGCTACACCTTC
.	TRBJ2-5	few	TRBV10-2	CASSESGRGETQYF	TGCGCCAGCAGTGAGTCGGGAAGGGGAGAGACCCAGTACTTC
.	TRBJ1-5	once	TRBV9	CASSVRGDLGEPQHF	TGTGCCAGCAGCGTAAGGGGGGATTTGGGGGAGCCCCAGCATTTT